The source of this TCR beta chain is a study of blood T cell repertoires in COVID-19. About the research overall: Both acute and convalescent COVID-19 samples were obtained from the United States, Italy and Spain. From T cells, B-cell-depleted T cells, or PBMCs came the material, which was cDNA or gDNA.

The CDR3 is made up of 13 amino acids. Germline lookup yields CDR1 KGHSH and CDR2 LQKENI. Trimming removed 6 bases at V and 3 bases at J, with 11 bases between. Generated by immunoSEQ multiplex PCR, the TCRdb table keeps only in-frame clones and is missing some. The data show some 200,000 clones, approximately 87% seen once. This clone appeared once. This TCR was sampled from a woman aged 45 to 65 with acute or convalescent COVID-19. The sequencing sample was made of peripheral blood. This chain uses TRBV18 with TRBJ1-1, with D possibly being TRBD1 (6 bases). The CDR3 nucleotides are TGTGCCAGCTCCAGGGGCCAGGACACTGAAGCTTTCTTT. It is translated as CASSRGQDTEAFF.